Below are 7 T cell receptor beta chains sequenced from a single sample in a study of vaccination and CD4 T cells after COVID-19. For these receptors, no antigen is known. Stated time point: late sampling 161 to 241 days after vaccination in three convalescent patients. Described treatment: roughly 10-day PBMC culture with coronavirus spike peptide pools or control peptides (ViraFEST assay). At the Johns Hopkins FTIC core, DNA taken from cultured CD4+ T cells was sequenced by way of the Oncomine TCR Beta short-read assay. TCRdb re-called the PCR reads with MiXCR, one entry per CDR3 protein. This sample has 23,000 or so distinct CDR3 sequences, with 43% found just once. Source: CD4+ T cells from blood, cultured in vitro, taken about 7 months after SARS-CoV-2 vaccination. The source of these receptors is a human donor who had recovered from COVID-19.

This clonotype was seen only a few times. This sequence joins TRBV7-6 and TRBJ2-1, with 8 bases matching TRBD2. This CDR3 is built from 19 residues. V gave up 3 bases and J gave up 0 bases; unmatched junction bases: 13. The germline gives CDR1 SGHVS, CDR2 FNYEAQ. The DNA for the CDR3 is TGTGCCAGCAGCTTCGGGCTAGCGGGTACCAAAATCTCCTACAATGAGCAGTTCTTC. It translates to CASSFGLAGTKISYNEQFF.

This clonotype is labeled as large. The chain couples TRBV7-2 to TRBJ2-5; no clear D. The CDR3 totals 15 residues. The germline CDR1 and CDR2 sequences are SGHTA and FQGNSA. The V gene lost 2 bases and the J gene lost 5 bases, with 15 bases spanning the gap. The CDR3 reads CASSLSLHSLETQYF. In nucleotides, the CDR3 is TGTGCCAGCAGCTTATCCCTTCACTCCCTGGAGACCCAGTACTTC.

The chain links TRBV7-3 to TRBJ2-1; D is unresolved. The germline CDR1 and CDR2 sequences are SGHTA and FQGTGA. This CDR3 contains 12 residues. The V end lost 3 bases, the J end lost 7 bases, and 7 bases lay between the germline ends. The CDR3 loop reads CASSLSGNEQFF. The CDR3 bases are TGTGCCAGCAGCTTGAGTGGAAATGAGCAGTTCTTC. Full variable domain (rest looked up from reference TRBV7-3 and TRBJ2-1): GAGVSQTPSNKVTEKGKYVELRCDPISGHTALYWYRQSLGQGPEFLIYFQGTGAADDSGLPNDRFFAVRPEGSVSTLKIQRTERGDSAVYLCASSLSGNEQFFGPGTRLTVL.

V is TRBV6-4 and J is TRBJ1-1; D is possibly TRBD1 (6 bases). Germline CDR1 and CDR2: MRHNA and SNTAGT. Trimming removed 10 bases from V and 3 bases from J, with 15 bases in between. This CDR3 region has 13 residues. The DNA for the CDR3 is TGTGCCACAAAACAGGGCCCGGACACTGAAGCTTTCTTT. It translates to CATKQGPDTEAFF.

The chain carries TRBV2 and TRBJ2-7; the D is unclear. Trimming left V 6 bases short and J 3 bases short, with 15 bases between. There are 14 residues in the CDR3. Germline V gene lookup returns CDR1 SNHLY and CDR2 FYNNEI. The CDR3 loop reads CASRFEARVYEQYF. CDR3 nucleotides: TGTGCCAGCAGGTTCGAAGCTAGGGTCTACGAGCAGTACTTC.

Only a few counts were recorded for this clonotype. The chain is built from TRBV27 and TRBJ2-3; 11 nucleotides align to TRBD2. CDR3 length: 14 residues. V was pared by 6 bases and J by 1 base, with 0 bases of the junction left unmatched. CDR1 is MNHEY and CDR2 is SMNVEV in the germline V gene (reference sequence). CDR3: CASRGLAGTDTQYF. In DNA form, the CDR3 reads TGTGCCAGCAGGGGACTAGCGGGCACAGATACGCAGTATTTT.

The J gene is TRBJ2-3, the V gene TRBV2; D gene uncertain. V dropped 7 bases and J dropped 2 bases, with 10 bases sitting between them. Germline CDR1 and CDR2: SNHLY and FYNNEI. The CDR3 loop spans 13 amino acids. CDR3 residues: CASISGVTDTQYF. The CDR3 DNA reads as TGTGCCAGCATATCTGGGGTCACAGATACGCAGTATTTT.